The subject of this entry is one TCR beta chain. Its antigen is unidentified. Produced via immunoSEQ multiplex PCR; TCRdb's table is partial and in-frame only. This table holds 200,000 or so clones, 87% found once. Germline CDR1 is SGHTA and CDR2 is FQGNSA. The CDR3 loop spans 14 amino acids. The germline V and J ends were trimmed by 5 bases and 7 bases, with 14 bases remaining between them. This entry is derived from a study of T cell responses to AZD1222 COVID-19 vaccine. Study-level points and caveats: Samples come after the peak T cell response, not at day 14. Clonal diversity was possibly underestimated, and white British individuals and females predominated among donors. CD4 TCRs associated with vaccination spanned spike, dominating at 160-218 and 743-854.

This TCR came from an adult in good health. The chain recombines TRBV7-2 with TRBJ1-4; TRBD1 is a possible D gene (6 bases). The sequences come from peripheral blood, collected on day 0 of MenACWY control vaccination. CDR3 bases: TGTGCCAGCAGCCTACAGGGTCCCCCTGAAAAACTGTTTTTT. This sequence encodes CASSLQGPPEKLFF.